These T cell receptor beta chains were read from a single sample in a study of T cells in Graves' hyperthyroidism and ophthalmopathy. Via MiXCR, TCRdb re-called the multiplex PCR reads, giving one row per CDR3 protein. This table holds approximately 98,000 distinct CDR3 sequences, around 37% found once. The material sequenced was peripheral blood or thyroid tissue (not recorded which). These receptors were collected from a woman in her twenties or thirties with Graves' hyperthyroidism. Both conserved end residues are trimmed from each CDR3. The order of the fields is CDR3 length, J gene, V gene, CDR3 protein.

12,TRBJ2-7,TRBV5-1,ASLGLAGAYEQY
12,TRBJ2-7,TRBV20-1,SAGVPPGFGEQY
11,TRBJ1-5,TRBV7-2,ASSLTGNQPQH
14,TRBJ1-5,TRBV4-1,ASSQRVTEVGQPQH
11,TRBJ1-2,TRBV11-1,ASSQQGAYGYT
12,TRBJ1-2,TRBV7-2,ASRAGTGGRGYT
13,TRBJ2-5,TRBV12-3/TRBV12-4,VSSSWDKVGETQY
14,TRBJ2-7,TRBV4-2,ASSKVAGGPSYEQY
12,TRBJ1-1,TRBV7-8,ASRLRTLDTEAF
11,TRBJ1-2,TRBV7-8,ASSLGTTGGYT
12,TRBJ2-2,TRBV20-1,SAIGGLGGGELF
10,TRBJ1-2,TRBV13,ASSGQLYGYT
13,TRBJ2-7,TRBV13,ASRGTSGASYEQY
12,TRBJ1-2,TRBV5-6,ASNWWGLDYGYT
16,TRBJ1-4,TRBV5-6,ASSLPTLTGGEAEKLF
11,TRBJ2-5,TRBV11-1,ASSAPVRETQY
12,TRBJ1-5,TRBV5-1,ASSLGDSSQPQH
14,TRBJ1-2,TRBV4-1,ASSQEGGSPNYGYT
12,NA,TRBV15,ATSMGGGAYEQY
12,TRBJ1-6,TRBV6-5,ASSRQGGDSPLH
13,TRBJ1-2,TRBV7-8,ASSSGTGGNYGYT
12,TRBJ1-4,TRBV20-1,SARLPGSSGKLF
12,TRBJ1-1,TRBV18,ASSKTEGDTEAF